Listed below are T cell receptor beta chains from one sample, sequenced in a study of PD-1 and CTLA-4 blockade in melanoma. Produced via immunoSEQ multiplex PCR; TCRdb's table is partial and in-frame only. Here the sample spans about 31,000 clones, roughly 90% being singletons. Material: CD8+ T cells from peripheral blood, obtained from a patient given anti-PD-1 treatment. The receptor source for this set is a human donor with melanoma. The CDR3 runs from the conserved cysteine through the conserved F or W. Fields, in order: J gene, V gene, D gene, clone size, CDR3 DNA, CDR3 protein. D genes are given only for firm matches. Size is omitted from some rows. Given values are once, few, many or a class for expanded clones.

>TRBJ1-5|TRBV15|TRBD1|.
TGTGCCACCAGCAGAACCCGGGACAGGGCCCATCAGCCCCAGCATTTT
CATSRTRDRAHQPQHF
>TRBJ2-1|TRBV11-3|TRBD2|.
TGTGCCAGCAGCTTAGATCGGGGGACTAGCATTTACAATGAGCAGTTCTTC
CASSLDRGTSIYNEQFF
>TRBJ2-7|TRBV5-5|.|.
TGTGCCAGCAGCCCGACACCGGAGGGTTCCGAGCAGTACTTC
CASSPTPEGSEQYF
>TRBJ1-1|TRBV29-1|.|.
TGCAGCGTTGAAGATTCCGGACTGGAAGCTTTCTTT
CSVEDSGLEAFF
>TRBJ2-5|TRBV11-2|TRBD2|.
TGTGCCAGCAAGGGTAGCGGGGGCCCAGACCAGTACTTC
CASKGSGGPDQYF
>TRBJ1-5|TRBV15|.|.
TGTGCCACCTCACGGGGAGGGAATCAGCCCCAGCATTTT
CATSRGGNQPQHF
>TRBJ2-5|TRBV14|TRBD1|.
TGTGCCAGCAGCCAAGATCGAAGGGGGCGTCAGTACTTC
CASSQDRRGRQYF
>TRBJ1-2|TRBV5-6|TRBD1|.
TGTGCCAGCGACTCAGGGGGCGCGTTCTATGGCTACACCTTC
CASDSGGAFYGYTF
>TRBJ1-2|TRBV6-5|.|once
TGTGCCAGCAGTTACTCGTGGGGTGATTTTGGCTACACCTTC
CASSYSWGDFGYTF
>TRBJ2-5|TRBV3-1/TRBV3-2|.|.
TGTGCCAGCAGCCAAGATTCGGCACTTAGAGAGACCCAGTACTTC
CASSQDSALRETQYF
>TRBJ2-5|TRBV12-2|.|.
TGTGCAAGTCGCTTCCGCCGGGCACGGTCCCAAGAGACCCAGTACTTC
CASRFRRARSQETQYF
>TRBJ2-1|TRBV24-1|TRBD2|.
TGTGCCACCAGTGACCTAGCGGGGGGGGCTGGGGATGAGCAGTTCTTC
CATSDLAGGAGDEQFF
>TRBJ1-2|TRBV10-3|.|once
TGTGCCATCAGTGAGGAAGGGAGTCCCTATGGCTACACCTTC
CAISEEGSPYGYTF
>TRBJ2-7|TRBV7-9|TRBD1|.
TGTGCCAGCAGCTTAGGGAGGACAGGTTTCTCCTACGAGCAGTACTTC
CASSLGRTGFSYEQYF
>TRBJ2-5|TRBV15|TRBD2|.
TGTGCCACCAGCTGGGGGGAGGGTCGGGAGACCCAGTACTTC
CATSWGEGRETQYF
>TRBJ2-7|TRBV2|.|.
TGTGCCAGCATCGAAGGAGCCTACGAGCAGTACTTC
CASIEGAYEQYF
>TRBJ2-7|TRBV6-2/TRBV6-3|.|.
TGTGCCAGCAGTGTCAACTACGAGCAGTACTTC
CASSVNYEQYF
>TRBJ2-3|TRBV2|TRBD2|.
TGTGCCAGCAGTGACGGGACTAGCGGGGGATGGGGCACAGATACGCAGTATTTT
CASSDGTSGGWGTDTQYF
>TRBJ2-5|TRBV15|TRBD2|.
TGTGCCACCTCTAGCGGGGGGCTATATAACTCTCAAGAGACCCAGTACTTC
CATSSGGLYNSQETQYF
>TRBJ2-7|TRBV14|TRBD2|once
TGTGCCAGCAGCGAGACTAGCGGGGCTGGCGAGCAGTACTTC
CASSETSGAGEQYF
>TRBJ1-2|TRBV4-2|TRBD1|.
TGTGCCAGCAGCCAAGATGGGACAGGAGGAGGACCAGCTAACTATGGCTACACCTTC
CASSQDGTGGGPANYGYTF
>TRBJ2-7|TRBV2|TRBD1|.
TGTGCCAGCACCGGGGACAGGGGGTACGAGCAGTACTTC
CASTGDRGYEQYF
>TRBJ2-7|TRBV29-1|.|.
TGCAGCGTTGAAGACGGACTCCCCTCCGAGCAGTACTTC
CSVEDGLPSEQYF
>TRBJ2-5|TRBV7-8|.|.
TGTGCCAGCAGTTTGACAGTTCAAGAGACCCAGTACTTC
CASSLTVQETQYF
>TRBJ2-3|TRBV11-2|.|.
TGTGCCAGCAGCTATATGACAGATACGCAGTATTTT
CASSYMTDTQYF
>TRBJ1-1|TRBV14|.|.
TGTGCCAGCAGCCACAAACAGGGGAACACTGAAGCTTTCTTT
CASSHKQGNTEAFF
>TRBJ1-6|TRBV27|.|.
TGTGCCAGCAGTTGGGGGGTAAATTCACCCCTCCACTTT
CASSWGVNSPLHF
>TRBJ2-7|TRBV6-5|.|.
TGTGCCAGCAGTTACGACTCTTGGACAGAGCAGTACTTC
CASSYDSWTEQYF
>TRBJ1-5|TRBV9|TRBD1|.
TGTGCCAGCAGCTTTACAGGGGCCGATCAGCCCCAGCATTTT
CASSFTGADQPQHF
>TRBJ2-1|TRBV7-3|TRBD2|.
TGTGCCAGCAGCTTGACTAGCGGGGGCCATGAGCAGTTCTTC
CASSLTSGGHEQFF
>TRBJ1-2|TRBV28|.|.
TGTGCCAGCAGGCCCTGGGACTCCTATGGCTACACCTTC
CASRPWDSYGYTF
>TRBJ1-6|TRBV28|.|.
TGTGCCAGCAGTGGACAGCTCAATAATTCACCCCTCCACTTT
CASSGQLNNSPLHF
>TRBJ2-1|TRBV12-5|TRBD2|.
TGTGCTAGTGGTTTGGTCTTAGCGGGGGGGATCTACAATGAGCAGTTCTTC
CASGLVLAGGIYNEQFF
>TRBJ1-1|TRBV19|TRBD1|once
TGTGCCAGTAGCCCAGGGGGGATTGAAGCTTTCTTT
CASSPGGIEAFF
>TRBJ1-1|TRBV2|.|.
TGTGCCAGCCCGCAGGGGAACACTGAAGCTTTCTTT
CASPQGNTEAFF
>TRBJ1-6|TRBV7-9|TRBD1|.
TGTGCCAGCAGCTTCGACAGGGGACCCCTCCACTTT
CASSFDRGPLHF
>TRBJ1-1|TRBV4-3|.|.
TGCGCCAGCAGCCAAGGGAGAGGACCAAACACTGAAGCTTTCTTT
CASSQGRGPNTEAFF
>TRBJ2-7|TRBV11-2|.|.
TGTGCCAGCAGCTTGGGCAAGTACGAGCAGTACTTC
CASSLGKYEQYF
>TRBJ1-1|TRBV30|.|.
TGTGCCTGGAGTGTTGGGGCAACTGAAGCTTTCTTT
CAWSVGATEAFF
>TRBJ1-5|TRBV27|.|.
TGTGCCAGCAGTTTAACTCGTAATCAGCCCCAGCATTTT
CASSLTRNQPQHF
>TRBJ2-1|TRBV28|.|.
TGTGCCAGCAGCCCCCGGAAGACCTACCGGGCTCTGTTCTTC
CASSPRKTYRALFF
>TRBJ1-1|TRBV10-3|.|.
TGTGCCATCAGTGACCCGGGGTACGCTGAAGCTTTCTTT
CAISDPGYAEAFF
>TRBJ2-3|TRBV24-1|.|.
TGTGCCACCAGTGATTTGAACGACAAGATCACAGATACGCAGTATTTT
CATSDLNDKITDTQYF
>TRBJ2-5|TRBV2|.|.
TGTGCCAGCAGTGAAAAGGGCTATTCAGAGACCCAGTACTTC
CASSEKGYSETQYF
>TRBJ2-2|TRBV6-2/TRBV6-3|TRBD2|.
TGTGCCAGCAGTTTTAGCGGGGGGGCCACCGGGGAGCTGTTTTTT
CASSFSGGATGELFF
>TRBJ1-1|TRBV11-1|.|.
TGTGCCAGCAACCCGGGAGGGAACACTGAAGCTTTCTTT
CASNPGGNTEAFF
>TRBJ2-7|TRBV2|.|.
TGTGCCAGCATTCTGGGGGCCCCTCCTCAGCAGTACTTC
CASILGAPPQQYF
>TRBJ1-1|TRBV13|.|.
TGTGCCAGCAGCCGCGGTGGACAGTCGAACACTGAAGCTTTCTTT
CASSRGGQSNTEAFF
>TRBJ1-3|TRBV28|.|.
TGTGCCAGCACGAGGAGGGCCTCTGGAAACACCATATATTTT
CASTRRASGNTIYF
>TRBJ1-1|TRBV5-1|TRBD1|.
TGCGCCAGCAGCTCAAAGACAGGGTTGTTGAACACTGAAGCTTTCTTT
CASSSKTGLLNTEAFF
>TRBJ2-3|TRBV5-1|.|.
TGCGCCAGCAGCTTTGCAGGGGTTCAAGATACGCAGTATTTT
CASSFAGVQDTQYF
>TRBJ2-3|TRBV2|.|.
TGTGCCAGTGGGGGGGCGGCAGAGTCCTCCACAGATACGCAGTATTTT
CASGGAAESSTDTQYF
>TRBJ1-2|TRBV30|.|.
TGTGCCTGGAGCACCGGGACCGGCTATGGCTACACCTTC
CAWSTGTGYGYTF
>TRBJ1-1|TRBV12-3/TRBV12-4|TRBD1|.
TGTGCCAGCAGTTTGCAGGGGGCCCCTGAAGCTTTCTTT
CASSLQGAPEAFF
>TRBJ2-5|TRBV6-2/TRBV6-3|.|.
TGTGCCAGCAGTTCTCTGAGGGAACCTCAAGAGACCCAGTACTTC
CASSSLREPQETQYF